A single sample gave rise to the 3 T cell receptor beta chains below, sequenced in a study of siplizumab effects on memory and regulatory T cells. Here immunoSEQ multiplex PCR was the method, and the copy in TCRdb shows in-frame clones only, minus some. This repertoire shows over 95,000 clones, around 93% found once; its top ten account for roughly 0.16%. Material: non-Treg CD4+ T cells sorted from blood. The receptors come from a human donor in good health.

The chain recombines TRBV5-1 with TRBJ1-3, with TRBD1 matching over 10 bases. Germline CDR1 and CDR2: SGHRS and YFSETQ. The CDR3 runs to 14 residues. The V segment lost 3 bases and the J segment 8 bases; nucleotides outside the gene matches: 5. CDR3: CASSYTGTGDTIYF. CDR3 bases: TGCGCCAGCAGCTATACCGGGACAGGGGACACCATATATTTT.

V and J are TRBV6-6 and TRBJ1-2; D may be TRBD1 (6 bases). V was trimmed by 6 bases and J by 1 base, leaving 15 bases between them. This CDR3 comprises 15 residues. The germline V gene has CDR1 MNHNY and CDR2 SVGAGI (reference sequence). The CDR3 nucleotides read TGTGCCAGCAGCCGGCAGACAGGAGGTAACTATGGCTACACCTTC. Encoded protein: CASSRQTGGNYGYTF.

V is TRBV2 and J is TRBJ1-5, with 9 bases identical to TRBD1. The V gene's germline CDR1 is SNHLY and CDR2 FYNNEI. Trimming at V came to 6 bases and at J to 7 bases, leaving 10 bases not matched to a gene. The CDR3 has 15 residues. The CDR3 bases are TGTGCCAGCAGGTACGGGACAGGGTTAATCCAGCCCCAGCATTTT. Translated, it gives CASRYGTGLIQPQHF.